This T cell receptor beta chain was identified during a study of T cells in Graves' hyperthyroidism and ophthalmopathy. Background on the study: Prior to any treatment, at the point of initial diagnosis, peripheral blood was collected. Study-level results: From stable hyperthyroidism, ophthalmopathy was set apart by a 13 V-J model.

This clonotype was detected ten times or more. What it recognizes is unknown. Amplified TCR beta CDR3 regions derived from RNA transcripts. RT-PCR in the first round (using the HTBI primer set) targeted the TCR CDR3. A single record per CDR3 protein comes from TCRdb applying MiXCR to the multiplex PCR reads. The sample yields 640,000 or so distinct CDR3 sequences, around 15% seen once. The specimen was blood. This TCR came from a woman aged 35 to 49 with Graves' ophthalmopathy.

The CDR3 DNA reads TGCGCCAGCAGCCGTGAGACTAGCGGGAGAGGCACCGGGGAGCTGTTTTTT. This codes for CASSRETSGRGTGELFF. The V call is TRBV4-1, the J call TRBJ2-2; the match to TRBD2 covers 12 bases. This CDR3 region has 17 residues. Germline assignment: CDR1 MGHRA and CDR2 YSYEKL. V trimming: 4 bases; J trimming: 4 bases; junction bases outside the gene matches: 7.